This T cell receptor (beta chain) was profiled in a study of shared clonotypes between healthy human individuals. For the study at large: Per-donor plates numbered three CD4 naive, three CD4 memory, two CD8 naive and one CD8 memory. Study results and limitations: Relative to clonotypes present in all four donors, those not shared had lower generation probabilities.

Profiling relied on immunoSEQ multiplex PCR, and the TCRdb table lists in-frame clones only, not all of them. The sample has just over 2,000,000 clones, about 95% seen once. As for this clone: No antigen is known for it.

Germline V CDR1 and CDR2: SGHNT, YYREEE (reference sequence). The V end was cut by 2 bases, the J end by 5 bases, with 12 bases between. The CDR3 runs to 14 residues. The chain joins TRBV5-4 to TRBJ2-3; TRBD1 might be the D (6 bases). Sample: naive CD4+ T cells sorted from blood. The sample's subset: CD45RA+ positively selected. This receptor was obtained from a young man in good health. CDR3 in DNA: TGTGCCAGCAGCTTTTTGGGGGCCAGAGATACGCAGTATTTT. Amino acid sequence: CASSFLGARDTQYF.